These 12 T cell receptor beta chains share one sample of origin, sequenced in a study of cytomegalovirus exposure and HLA in healthy donors. PCR primers comprised 60 Vbeta and 13 Jbeta primers. Profiling relied on immunoSEQ multiplex PCR, and the TCRdb table lists in-frame clones only, not all of them. The data show roughly 80,000 clones, 62% seen once. Material: PBMCs. These receptors came from a male donor in good health and CMV-seropositive.

The chain links TRBV23-1 to TRBJ1-1; tentatively, D is TRBD1 (5 bases). TRBV23-1 is treated as an ORF (open reading frame) with a function not yet certain. V was clipped by 10 bases and J by 4 bases, with 25 bases between them. This CDR3 is 16 amino acids long. This chain's CDR3 is CATLKGRPRFSTEAFF. The CDR3 coding sequence is TGCGCCACCCTTAAGGGGAGGCCCAGATTTTCCACTGAAGCTTTCTTT.

J is TRBJ1-1 and V is TRBV5-1; 11 bases are shared with TRBD1. The germline V gene encodes CDR1 SGHRS and CDR2 YFSETQ. V lost 0 bases, J lost 1 base, and 8 bases stayed unmatched. The length of the CDR3 is 18 residues. The CDR3 loop reads CASSLAIGTGGRNTEAFF. The CDR3 coding sequence is TGCGCCAGCAGCTTGGCCATCGGGACAGGGGGAAGGAACACTGAAGCTTTCTTT.

In its sample, this clone was seen a few times. The rearrangement joins TRBV5-6 to TRBJ2-1, with D maybe TRBD1 (6 bases). The ends were cut back, 1 base at V and 0 bases at J, with 20 bases in the middle. The CDR3 contains 19 residues. Germline CDR1 SGHDT, CDR2 YYEEEE. As DNA, the CDR3 is TGTGCCAGCAGCTTGTGGACAGCCTTGGATTACAGCTCCTACAATGAGCAGTTCTTC. Translation: CASSLWTALDYSSYNEQFF.

The genes are TRBV28 and TRBJ1-2, with a possible D match to TRBD1 (5 bases). Trimming pared 3 bases from V and 7 bases from J, leaving 15 bases between. This CDR3 is 14 amino acids long. The germline CDR1 and CDR2 sequences are MDHEN and SYDVKM. The CDR3 is CASSLLGAGLGYTF. The CDR3 DNA is TGTGCCAGCAGTTTGCTCGGGGCGGGGCTTGGCTACACCTTC.

This sequence joins TRBV5-1 and TRBJ2-5, with D perhaps matching TRBD1 (5 bases). V was pared by 0 bases and J by 1 base, with 10 bases between. This CDR3 region has 15 residues. Looked up from germline, CDR1 is SGHRS and CDR2 is YFSETQ. The CDR3 DNA is TGCGCCAGCAGCTTGGCCACTGGGGCCCAAGAGACCCAGTACTTC. Translating it yields CASSLATGAQETQYF.

The chain joins TRBV18 to TRBJ2-1, with 13 nucleotides matching TRBD2. J was trimmed by 9 bases and V by 6 bases; bases with no gene match: 11. The germline gives CDR1 KGHSH, CDR2 LQKENI. The CDR3 is 16 residues long. The CDR3 nucleotides read TGTGCCAGCTCCCGCGAACTAGCGGGAGGGCCGAGTGAGCAGTTCTTC. Protein product: CASSRELAGGPSEQFF.

V is TRBV7-9 and J is TRBJ1-2, with a possible D match to TRBD1 (6 bases). The CDR3 spans 17 residues. Germline CDR1 is SEHNR and CDR2 is FQNEAQ (reference sequence). V was clipped by 2 bases and J by 3 bases, with 19 bases between them. The CDR3 reads CASSLSPRNRVDYGYTF. DNA for the CDR3: TGTGCCAGCAGCTTATCCCCCAGGAACAGGGTGGACTATGGCTACACCTTC.

This clone was seen a few times. The J gene is TRBJ1-4, the V gene TRBV6-5, with TRBD1 identical over 8 bases. Germline V gene data show CDR1 as MNHEY and CDR2 as SVGAGI. This CDR3 contains 15 residues. Trimming cost V 8 bases and J 4 bases; bases outside gene matches: 9. This chain's CDR3 is CASRTQGAGNEKLFF. DNA for the CDR3: TGTGCCAGCCGCACTCAGGGGGCCGGTAATGAAAAACTGTTTTTT.

This chain joins TRBV6-5 and TRBJ1-4, with D perhaps TRBD1 (5 bases). Trimming removed 5 bases from V and 5 bases from J, with 12 bases in between. Germline V gene lookup returns CDR1 MNHEY and CDR2 SVGAGI. This CDR3 is 14 amino acids long. As DNA, the CDR3 is TGTGCCAGCAGTCGCGACAGTCGGAATGAAAAACTGTTTTTT. It translates to CASSRDSRNEKLFF.

The table lists this clone with a few counts. The chain uses TRBV21-1 and TRBJ2-3; the DNA was not compared with TRBD2, the D call given in the table. TRBV21-1 represents a pseudogene. This CDR3 region has 17 residues. CDR3 residues: CASSKPLAGDMTDTQYF. In DNA form, the CDR3 reads TGTGCCAGCAGCAAACCACTAGCGGGAGATATGACAGATACGCAGTATTTT.

This sequence joins TRBV28 and TRBJ1-2; 7 nucleotides align to TRBD1. The CDR3 consists of 14 residues. Trimming at V came to 4 bases and at J to 4 bases, leaving 6 bases not matched to a gene. Looked up from germline, CDR1 is MDHEN and CDR2 is SYDVKM. The CDR3 sequence: CASSYSGQVYGYTF. The CDR3 DNA sequence: TGTGCCAGCAGTTACAGCGGACAGGTCTATGGCTACACCTTC.

The rearrangement uses TRBV18 and TRBJ1-4; tentative D call: TRBD1 (6 bases). Germline V gene lookup returns CDR1 KGHSH and CDR2 LQKENI. V was trimmed by 2 bases and J by 2 bases, leaving 9 bases between them. This CDR3 is built from 15 residues. The CDR3 coding sequence is TGTGCCAGCTCACCAAACAGGGTTACTAATGAAAAACTGTTTTTT. The encoded protein is CASSPNRVTNEKLFF.